These 16 T cell receptor beta chains originate from one sample sequenced in a study of vaccination effects on CD4 cells after COVID-19. Investigators separated out CD4+ T cells once more than nine days of culture had passed. Their specific antigens are unknown. Data came from immunoSEQ multiplex PCR; TCRdb stores just in-frame clones and leaves some out. The data hold 40,000 or so clones, with roughly 80% observed a single time. The sequenced sample was CD4+ T cells from PBMCs cultured without peptide, obtained before COVID-19 vaccination. Every receptor here comes from a human donor who received a COVID-19 vaccine.

The chain has TRBV13 and TRBJ2-7; D remains ambiguous. Trimming stripped 4 bases from V and 7 bases from J, with 17 bases between. Germline lookup yields CDR1 PRHDT and CDR2 FYEKMQ (reference sequence). CDR3 length equals 14 residues. The CDR3 sequence is CASSSKGGSREQYV. The CDR3 coding sequence is TGTGCCAGCAGCTCGAAGGGCGGCAGCCGGGAGCAGTACGTC.

This clone occurred a few times. V usage is TRBV15 and J usage is TRBJ1-2, with a weak D call TRBD1 (5 bases). The germline gives CDR1 LNHNV, CDR2 YYDKDF (reference sequence). V lost 3 bases, J lost 9 bases, and 17 bases lay in between. The CDR3 loop spans 14 amino acids. The CDR3 DNA follows: TGTGCCACCAGCAGTCGGGACGGTCTGTATAGCTACACCTTC. It codes for CATSSRDGLYSYTF.

The chain employs TRBV5-1 and TRBJ2-2, with 13 bases lining up with TRBD2. Germline V gene sequence: CDR1 SGHRS, CDR2 YFSETQ. V lost 4 bases to trimming and J lost 9 bases; unmatched junction nucleotides: 6. The CDR3 runs to 15 residues. CDR3 protein: CASSRRLAGGRELFF. Written as DNA, the CDR3 is TGCGCCAGCAGCCGTCGACTAGCGGGGGGCCGGGAGCTGTTTTTT.

V is TRBV19 and J is TRBJ1-6; D perhaps matches TRBD1 (6 bases). Per germline, CDR1 LNHDA and CDR2 SQIVND (reference sequence). This CDR3 is built from 18 residues. Trimming left V 4 bases short and J 2 bases short, with 18 bases between. This CDR3 reads CASSTLGGRATYNSPLHF. The CDR3 bases are TGTGCCAGTAGTACCCTCGGGGGCAGGGCAACCTATAATTCACCCCTCCACTTT.

The chain employs TRBV5-1 and TRBJ2-2; 10 nucleotides line up with TRBD2. Germline-derived CDR1 and CDR2 are SGHRS and YFSETQ. The CDR3 loop spans 16 amino acids. V shed 2 bases, J shed 3 bases, and the junction held 4 bases outside the gene matches. CDR3: CASSLLAGGDTGELFF. The CDR3 nucleotides read TGCGCCAGCAGCTTATTAGCGGGGGGCGACACCGGGGAGCTGTTTTTT.

This sequence joins TRBV7-2 and TRBJ1-3; D unclear. The ends were cut back, 5 bases at V and 4 bases at J, with 21 bases in the middle. Germline V lookup: CDR1 SGHTA, CDR2 FQGNSA. The CDR3 totals 17 residues. The CDR3 region has the DNA TGTGCCAGCAGCCTCCTCTCTTTGACGGGCTCCGGAAACACCATATATTTT. This encodes CASSLLSLTGSGNTIYF.

V is TRBV3-1 (or the pseudogene TRBV3-2) and J is TRBJ1-3; D is unclear. The CDR3 consists of 13 residues. Germline CDR1 and CDR2: LGHDT and YNNKEL (reference sequence). Trimming cost V 2 bases and J 2 bases, with 4 bases left between them. The CDR3 is CASSQPPGNTIYF. CDR3 coding DNA: TGTGCCAGCAGCCAACCGCCTGGAAACACCATATATTTT.

The V call is TRBV24-1, the J call TRBJ2-2; D gene ambiguous. The V gene's germline CDR1 is KGHDR and CDR2 SFDVKD. The CDR3 extends over 15 amino acids. The V and J ends lost 2 bases and 0 bases respectively, with 6 bases between them. The CDR3 loop is CATSDSVTNTGELFF. CDR3 bases: TGTGCCACCAGTGATTCGGTCACGAACACCGGGGAGCTGTTTTTT.

The genes are TRBV28 and TRBJ1-3; 7 nucleotides align to TRBD1. Germline CDR1 and CDR2: MDHEN and SYDVKM. The trim removed 2 bases at V and 4 bases at J, leaving 2 bases unmatched. The CDR3 runs to 14 residues. The CDR3 spells CASSLQGGGNTIYF. The CDR3, as DNA: TGTGCCAGCAGTTTACAGGGGGGAGGAAACACCATATATTTT.

This clone was seen only a few times. CDR3 residues: CASSQTQGLGTEAFF. Here the CDR3 DNA reads TGCGCCAGCAGCCAAACCCAAGGTTTGGGCACTGAAGCTTTCTTT. The chain employs TRBV4-1 and TRBJ1-1; D call uncertain. Trimming stripped 2 bases from V and 4 bases from J, with 14 bases between. CDR1 and CDR2 (germline): MGHRA, YSYEKL. The CDR3 contains 15 residues.

This clone came up a few times. The chain combines TRBV6-4 with TRBJ2-1; D assignment may be TRBD1 or TRBD2 (5 bases each). This CDR3 is 13 amino acids long. Germline CDR1 reads MRHNA; CDR2 reads SNTAGT. V was clipped by 0 bases and J by 10 bases, with 10 bases between them. Here the CDR3 reads CASSDSMGDEQFF. CDR3 bases: TGTGCCAGCAGTGACTCGATGGGGGACGAGCAGTTCTTC.

V usage is TRBV20-1 and J usage is TRBJ2-7; no firm D call. CDR3 length: 12 amino acids. Germline V CDR1 and CDR2: DFQATT, SNEGSKA (reference sequence). The V gene lost 3 bases and the J gene lost 0 bases, with 6 bases spanning the gap. CDR3 amino acids: CSASLSSYEQYV. Here the CDR3 DNA reads TGCAGTGCTAGTCTGAGCTCCTACGAGCAGTACGTC.

The V call is TRBV19, the J call TRBJ1-1, with 7 bases identical to TRBD1. The V segment lost 9 bases and the J segment 0 bases; nucleotides outside the gene matches: 10. Per germline, CDR1 LNHDA and CDR2 SQIVND (reference sequence). The CDR3 runs 15 residues. The CDR3 spells CASRRGDSMNTEAFF. As DNA, the CDR3 is TGTGCCAGCAGACGGGGGGACAGTATGAACACTGAAGCTTTCTTT.

V and J are TRBV3-1 (or the pseudogene TRBV3-2) and TRBJ2-5, with D perhaps matching TRBD2 (5 bases). Germline-derived CDR1 and CDR2 are LGHDT and YNNKEL (reference sequence). V was shortened by 4 bases and J by 5 bases, with 17 bases between the two germline ends. This CDR3 contains 15 residues. The CDR3: CASSPPGARRETQYF. Here the CDR3 DNA reads TGTGCCAGCAGCCCACCTGGAGCTCGGAGGGAGACCCAGTACTTC.

The V call is TRBV4-1, the J call TRBJ2-6; tentatively, D is TRBD1 or TRBD2 (6 bases each). In germline, CDR1 is MGHRA, CDR2 YSYEKL. CDR3 length: 19 amino acids. V dropped 3 bases and J dropped 0 bases, with 18 bases sitting between them. The CDR3 loop reads CASSQNLGGGNSGANVLTF. DNA for the CDR3: TGCGCCAGCAGCCAGAACTTGGGGGGCGGCAACTCTGGGGCCAACGTCCTGACTTTC.

This clone was counted once. The genes are TRBV12-3 or TRBV12-4 and TRBJ2-2; D is ambiguous. Trimming removed 6 bases from V and 3 bases from J, with 5 bases in between. The CDR3 is 12 residues long. CDR3 bases: TGTGCCAGCAGCCCCTACACCGGGGAGCTGTTTTTT. Its protein is CASSPYTGELFF.